Reported below is one TCR beta chain. Combining a sample-barcoded 5' primer with a J-beta primer mix, a second PCR ran for roughly 7 to 11 cycles. One entry per CDR3 protein results from TCRdb running MiXCR on the 5' RACE reads. The sample carries about 680,000 distinct CDR3 sequences, over 45% recorded once. This specimen comes from a study of blood T cells in healthy people across ages. Trimming took off 6 bases at V and 6 bases at J, with 14 bases between the two ends. CDR1 is MDHEN, CDR2 SYDVKM, per germline. This CDR3 has 13 residues. The clonotype originates from a woman aged 55-70 years in good health. Sequencing was carried out using blood. J is TRBJ1-2 and V is TRBV28; D is uncertain. The CDR3 protein is CASSLPAVDGYTF. The CDR3 nucleotides are TGTGCCAGCAGCTTACCGGCGGTGGATGGCTACACCTTC.